This TCR beta chain was identified during a study of cytomegalovirus exposure and HLA in healthy donors. V shed 4 bases, J shed 2 bases, and the junction held 9 bases outside the gene matches. This CDR3 spans 16 amino acids. CDR1 and CDR2 from the germline V gene are LGHNA and YNFKEQ. Primers included in the PCR were 60 Vbeta and 13 Jbeta primers. Clones were sequenced by immunoSEQ multiplex PCR, and TCRdb holds only the in-frame ones, with some missing. The sample has about 95,000 clones, about 80% seen once. Nominally healthy donors were sampled, though unrecorded immune exposures were likely. For this clone: Its target is unknown.

Findings and limits, study-wide: The sole available immune exposure information was CMV serostatus. Productive rates of about 87% or about 30% were seen for most TCR beta V segments in an earlier analysis. Sequencing likely produced, as an artifact, a cluster of highly shared sequence variants.

The chain carries TRBV4-2 and TRBJ2-5; 8 bases match TRBD2. This clonotype was sampled from a man younger than 30 in good health and CMV-seropositive. Input material: PBMCs. The CDR3 nucleotides read TGTGCCAGCAGCCCACGTCTATTAGCGGGACAAGAGACCCAGTACTTC. Amino acids: CASSPRLLAGQETQYF.